This T cell receptor beta chain was profiled in a study of shared clonotypes between healthy human individuals (dated by TCRdb to the early 2020s). As for the study more broadly: Three men and two women, aged 18 to 49 years, made up the cohort. For each donor, three plates each were used for CD4 naive and CD4 memory, two plates were used for CD8 naive, and one plate was used for CD8 memory. To estimate repertoire size and how much clonotypes are shared between individuals, the study performed deep sequencing of blood TCR repertoires from roughly five healthy adults. To increase sequencing depth and limit assay-specific biases, different laboratories used diverse techniques to prepare libraries and sequence TCR repertoires. Between about 0.8 and 9 billion PBMCs per donor were obtained by leukapheresis. What the authors observed across the whole study: Pairwise subsampling indicated that sequencing depth was expected to affect the degree of clonotype sharing among donors. Sampling was restricted to blood, and TCR repertoires in tissues likely differ from the TCR repertoires found in blood. About 5% of naive CD4, 3% to 4% of naive CD8, approximately 2% of memory CD4, and around 0.4% of memory CD8 clonotypes were shared across several donors. Larger estimated clonotype richness was generally found for naive subsets than for memory subsets. The genetic and exposure-history diversity represented was limited by the small number of donors. Higher generation probabilities were observed for clonotypes shared by all four sorted-subset donors than for non-shared clonotypes. Rarefaction of sorted-subset datasets indicated incomplete sequencing despite the large sequencing depth.

Using the deep immunoSEQ assay, TCR CDR3 regions were amplified from genomic DNA by multiplex PCR. Extracted genomic DNA from each cell subset was spread evenly across all wells of several immunoSEQ 96-well plates, with each plate serving as a replicate. For sorted subsets, approximately 200 ng of genomic DNA, equivalent to about 30,000 T cell genomes, went into each replicate PCR. The purified libraries were quantified using a Qubit 3.0 fluorometer, sized with a Bioanalyzer 2100, and then quantified again using the KAPA Library Quantification kit. Every immunoSEQ 96-well plate was sequenced on a separate single-read 150-cycle Illumina NextSeq 550 flow cell. As for how the authors treated the data: Because the immunoSEQ output included only junctional sequences and no quality scores, the filtering could not be the same as the filtering used for full-length reads. Sequences were annotated with PyIR, a Python wrapper for IgBLAST v1.9, using IMGT germline references to assign V/J genes and CDR3. Any read was removed if the V/J assignment was weak (E-value above 1e-6), the CDR3 was missing, or the read contained stop codons, out-of-frame junctions, or ambiguous translated residues. V3J clonotypes were defined as sequences sharing the same inferred V gene, J gene, and CDR3 amino acid sequence. To compute the percentage overlap between repertoires, the number of shared unique clonotypes was divided by the size of the smaller repertoire. Repertoire richness was assessed with RTK rarefaction, the Chao1 estimator, and Recon v2.1 estimates of unobserved clonotypes. OLGA was used to compute generation probabilities for all TCRbeta clonotypes that the gDNA method yielded from a few donors. The source is immuneACCESS, and TCRdb retained only in-frame sequences with V and J called. Part of the clones is not carried over; for the studies checked, unresolved V genes explain less than half of this, and the remainder is unexplained. V, J and clone size are those of that table, while D and trimming were read from the DNA. The sample records about 1 million clones, about 84% of which are singletons. 0.4% to 0.55% of the sample rests with the top ten.

Its CDR3 holds 13 amino acids, cysteine through phenylalanine. The CDR3 DNA has 39 bases and is translated from base 1. V gives up 2 bases and J gives up 4 bases, and the segment between their germline ends measures 9 bases. CDR1 MDHEN and CDR2 SYDVKM were looked up in the germline V gene. The donors were healthy, HIV-negative adults with no recently reported acute infections or vaccinations. All donors were Caucasian adults living in Nashville, Tennessee, USA. CD4+ T cells were enriched by magnetic negative selection; naive cells were then positively selected on CD45RA, and the negative fraction formed the memory subset. Blood was collected by leukapheresis, and PBMCs were isolated by Ficoll-Histopaque density gradient centrifugation and then cryopreserved in liquid nitrogen vapor phase. Purity and quantity of every magnetically sorted T cell population were checked by analytical flow cytometry. From each sorted fraction, genomic DNA was isolated and quantified by UV absorbance on a Nanodrop 2000c.

The sample holds one count of this clone. Its target antigen remains unknown. Nothing much larger sits one base from this clone, and base qualities are not available. This sequence was found in a young man in good health. Some clones in this sample may be carry-over from other donors' samples. Recombination linked TRBV28 to TRBJ2-7; TRBD2 is a weak D gene call, 5 bases matching. Specimen: memory CD4+ T cells from PBMCs. Per the publication, the cell subset or site label means: CD45RA-negative fraction. For the CDR3, the sequence is CASSLGPGYEQYF. The sequenced DNA: TGTGCCAGCAGTTTAGGTCCGGGATACGAGCAGTACTTC.